The next 2 T cell receptor beta chains were all read from a single sample in a study of early T cells in non-severe SARS-CoV-2 infection. A single record per CDR3 protein comes from TCRdb applying MiXCR to the 5' RACE reads. The data hold tens of thousands of distinct CDR3 sequences, with approximately 9% observed a single time. The specimen comprised whole blood, sampled at baseline. The receptors here all came from an adult who was a healthcare worker with PCR-confirmed SARS-CoV-2 infection or an uninfected control (not recorded which).

On this clonotype itself: Just one base apart from a much larger clone, this may be a read error. The CDR3 spells CASSDSDTGELFF. The CDR3 nucleotides read TGTGCCAGCAGTGACTCGGACACCGGGGAGCTGTTTTTT. The genes are TRBV6-4 and TRBJ2-2; D is unclear. There are 13 residues in the CDR3. Trimming stripped 0 bases from V and 3 bases from J, with 2 bases between. Germline CDR1 reads MRHNA; CDR2 reads SNTAGT.

This clonotype was counted a few times. This chain connects TRBV6-2 or TRBV6-3 to TRBJ2-1, with 7 bases aligning to TRBD1. After removal of 4 bases from V and 5 bases from J, the junction contained 2 bases not matched to a gene. The CDR3 extends over 13 amino acids. From germline, CDR1 is MNHEY and CDR2 SVGEGT. The CDR3 sequence: CASSSTGNNEQFF. The CDR3 nucleotides are TGTGCCAGCAGTTCGACAGGGAACAATGAGCAGTTCTTC.